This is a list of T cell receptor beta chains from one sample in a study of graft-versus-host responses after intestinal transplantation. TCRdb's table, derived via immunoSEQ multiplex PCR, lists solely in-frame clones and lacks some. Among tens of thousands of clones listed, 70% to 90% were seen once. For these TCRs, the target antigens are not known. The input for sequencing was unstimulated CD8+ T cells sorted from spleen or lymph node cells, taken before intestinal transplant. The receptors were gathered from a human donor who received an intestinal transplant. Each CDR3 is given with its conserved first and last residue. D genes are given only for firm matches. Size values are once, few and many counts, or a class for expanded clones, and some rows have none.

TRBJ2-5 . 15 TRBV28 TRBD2 TGTGCCAGCAGTTTAGAGGCGACGGGAGGAGAGACCCAGTACTTC CASSLEATGGETQYF
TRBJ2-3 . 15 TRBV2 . TGTGCCAGCCGGGACTTCATTTCTAGCACAGATACGCAGTATTTT CASRDFISSTDTQYF
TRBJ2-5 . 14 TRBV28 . TGTGCCAGCAGTTTCCAATGGACACAAGAGACCCAGTACTTC CASSFQWTQETQYF
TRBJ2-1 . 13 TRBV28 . TGTGCCAGCAGTTTAGAGGCTACAAATGAGCAGTTCTTC CASSLEATNEQFF
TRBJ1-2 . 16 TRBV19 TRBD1 TGTGCCAGTAGTATTGGCCTCGAGGGGGCGCGATATGGCTACACCTTC CASSIGLEGARYGYTF
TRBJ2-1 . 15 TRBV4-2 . TGTGCCAGCAGCCAAGGCGATAACTCCTACAATGAGCAGTTCTTC CASSQGDNSYNEQFF
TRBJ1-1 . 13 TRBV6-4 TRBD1 TGTGCCGGGACAGGGAAATTGAACACTGAAGCTTTCTTT CAGTGKLNTEAFF
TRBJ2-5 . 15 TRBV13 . TGTGCCAGCAGCCACCGGGATGCCGTTCAAGAGACCCAGTACTTC CASSHRDAVQETQYF
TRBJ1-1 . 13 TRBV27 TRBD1 TGTGCCAGCAGTTTGGTTGGGACAGGGGAAGCTTTCTTT CASSLVGTGEAFF
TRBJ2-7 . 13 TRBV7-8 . TGTGCCAGCAGGTCGCCTTTGTCGTACGAGCAGTACTTC CASRSPLSYEQYF
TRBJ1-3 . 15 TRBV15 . TGTGCCACCAGCAGGGGAACAGGCCAGGGAAACACCATATATTTT CATSRGTGQGNTIYF
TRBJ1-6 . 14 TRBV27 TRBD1 TGTGCCAGCAGTTGGGACAGGGGAAGGTCACCCCTCCACTTT CASSWDRGRSPLHF
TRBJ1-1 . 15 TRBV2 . TGTGCCAGCGGGTCGGGGCCCAAGGGGGACACTGAAGCTTTCTTT CASGSGPKGDTEAFF
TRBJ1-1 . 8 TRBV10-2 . TGCGCCAGGACTTGGGCTTTCTTT CARTWAFF
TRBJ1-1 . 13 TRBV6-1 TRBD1 TGTGCCAGCATCGGAGCGACAGGGGCGGAAGCTTTCTTT CASIGATGAEAFF
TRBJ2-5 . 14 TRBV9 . TGTGCCAGCAGCGGAGAACTAGAGAAAGAGACCCAGTACTTC CASSGELEKETQYF
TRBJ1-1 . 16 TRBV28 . TGTGCCAGCAGTTTATGGGGAGAAGGCGCCTACACTGAAGCTTTCTTT CASSLWGEGAYTEAFF
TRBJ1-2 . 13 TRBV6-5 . TGTGCCAGCCTGGGGGGGCGCATCAATGGCTACACCTTC CASLGGRINGYTF
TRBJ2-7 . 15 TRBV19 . TGTGCCAGTAGCCTATCGGAAGGGGCGGACTACGAGCAGTACTTC CASSLSEGADYEQYF
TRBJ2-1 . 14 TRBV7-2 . TGTGCCAGCAGCTTCGCGGACTATGACAATGAGCAGTTCTTC CASSFADYDNEQFF
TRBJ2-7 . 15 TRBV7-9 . TGTGCCAGCAGCTTCCGACAGCTGGGGACCTACGAGCAGTACTTC CASSFRQLGTYEQYF
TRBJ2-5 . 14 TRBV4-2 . TGTGCCAGCAGCCAAGGGCAGGGTCGCGAGACCCAGTACTTC CASSQGQGRETQYF
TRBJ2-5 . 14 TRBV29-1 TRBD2 TGCAGCGTTGAAGAAGCGGGAGTGAAGGAGACCCAGTACTTC CSVEEAGVKETQYF
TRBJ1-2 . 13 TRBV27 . TGTGCCAGCAGTTTATCCCGAGACTATGGCTACACCTTC CASSLSRDYGYTF
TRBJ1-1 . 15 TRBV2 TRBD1 TGTGCCAGCAGCGACCCCGGACAGGGGGTAACTGAAGCTTTCTTT CASSDPGQGVTEAFF
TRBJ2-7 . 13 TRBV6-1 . TGTGCCAGCAAGGAGGGGAACGCCTACGAGCAGTACTTC CASKEGNAYEQYF
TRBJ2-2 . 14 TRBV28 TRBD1 TGTGCCAGCAGTTTCACAGGGGGCGACGGGGAGCTGTTTTTT CASSFTGGDGELFF
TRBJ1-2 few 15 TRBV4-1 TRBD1 TGCGCCAGCAGCCAAGTTGGGACAGGAACTTATGGCTACACCTTC CASSQVGTGTYGYTF
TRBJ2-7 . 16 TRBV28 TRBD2 TGTGCCAGCAGTTTAGCTAGCGGGAGCTCAAGCTACGAGCAGTACTTC CASSLASGSSSYEQYF
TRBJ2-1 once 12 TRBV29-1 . TGCAGCGTTAGACCCCGGAGGGGTGAGCAGTTCTTC CSVRPRRGEQFF
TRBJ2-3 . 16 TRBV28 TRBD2 TGTGCCAGCAGTTTGTTGAAGCGGGAGGGCCCAGATACGCAGTATTTT CASSLLKREGPDTQYF
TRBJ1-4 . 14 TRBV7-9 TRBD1 TGTGCCAGCAGCTCGGGACAGTATAAGGAAAAACTGTTTTTT CASSSGQYKEKLFF
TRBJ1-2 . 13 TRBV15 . TGTGCCACCAGCCCGGGGGTGGGCTATGGCTACACCTTC CATSPGVGYGYTF
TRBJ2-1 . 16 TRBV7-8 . TGTGCCAGCAGCCTATCCCCGGGCGGGTCCCACAATGAGCAGTTCTTC CASSLSPGGSHNEQFF
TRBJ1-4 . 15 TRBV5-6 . TGTGCCAGCAGCTTCGGACAGAGGGAAGGGAAAAAACTGTTTTTT CASSFGQREGKKLFF
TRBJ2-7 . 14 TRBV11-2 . TGTGCCAGCAGGCCCGACGGGAGTTTAGGCGAGCAGTACTTC CASRPDGSLGEQYF
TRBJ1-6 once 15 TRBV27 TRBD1 TGTGCCAGCAGTCCCCTGGGACAGAACAATTCACCCCTCCACTTT CASSPLGQNNSPLHF
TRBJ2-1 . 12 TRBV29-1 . TGCAGCGTTGATTCGGGAACTCATGAGCAGTTCTTC CSVDSGTHEQFF
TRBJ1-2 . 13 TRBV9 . TGTGCCAGCAGCGTAGGAACGGACTATGGCTACACCTTC CASSVGTDYGYTF
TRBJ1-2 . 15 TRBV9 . TGTGCCAGCTCGTTGGCGACAGACTCTAACTATGGCTACACCTTC CASSLATDSNYGYTF
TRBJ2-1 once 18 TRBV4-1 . TGCGCCAGCAGCCAGAATATCGACCCTAGCGCCAGGTACAATGAGCAGTTCTTC CASSQNIDPSARYNEQFF
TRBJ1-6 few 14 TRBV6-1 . TGTGCCAGCAGTGAAGAACAGTCTATCTCACCCCTCCACTTT CASSEEQSISPLHF
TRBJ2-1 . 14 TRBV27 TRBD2 TGTGCCAGCAGTTTCGGCGGGGGCTACAATGAGCAGTTCTTC CASSFGGGYNEQFF
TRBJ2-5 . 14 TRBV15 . TGTGCCACACGGCCCGACCGGAGGGCTGAGACCCAGTACTTC CATRPDRRAETQYF
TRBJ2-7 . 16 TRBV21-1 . TGTGCCAGCAGCAAAGTCGACAGGGTTGGGGCCTACGAGCAGTACTTC CASSKVDRVGAYEQYF
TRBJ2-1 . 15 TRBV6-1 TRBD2 TGTGCCAGCAGTGAAGGTGCGGGAGATCCCCATGAGCAGTTCTTC CASSEGAGDPHEQFF
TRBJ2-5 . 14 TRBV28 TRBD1 TGTGCCAGCCAAGAAGTACAGGGGGAAGAGACCCAGTACTTC CASQEVQGEETQYF
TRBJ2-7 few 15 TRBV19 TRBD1 TGTGCCAGTAGCCCCACGGGACAGGGACCCTACGAGCAGTACTTC CASSPTGQGPYEQYF
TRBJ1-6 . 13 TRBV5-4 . TGTGCCAGCAGCTTGGGTATTAATTCACCCCTCCACTTT CASSLGINSPLHF
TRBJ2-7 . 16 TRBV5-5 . TGTGCCAGCAGCCCGGTACCATCGAGGGTTACCGGCGAGCAGTACTTC CASSPVPSRVTGEQYF
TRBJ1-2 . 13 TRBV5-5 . TGTGCCAGCAGCTTACCAGGGCTATATGGCTACACCTTC CASSLPGLYGYTF